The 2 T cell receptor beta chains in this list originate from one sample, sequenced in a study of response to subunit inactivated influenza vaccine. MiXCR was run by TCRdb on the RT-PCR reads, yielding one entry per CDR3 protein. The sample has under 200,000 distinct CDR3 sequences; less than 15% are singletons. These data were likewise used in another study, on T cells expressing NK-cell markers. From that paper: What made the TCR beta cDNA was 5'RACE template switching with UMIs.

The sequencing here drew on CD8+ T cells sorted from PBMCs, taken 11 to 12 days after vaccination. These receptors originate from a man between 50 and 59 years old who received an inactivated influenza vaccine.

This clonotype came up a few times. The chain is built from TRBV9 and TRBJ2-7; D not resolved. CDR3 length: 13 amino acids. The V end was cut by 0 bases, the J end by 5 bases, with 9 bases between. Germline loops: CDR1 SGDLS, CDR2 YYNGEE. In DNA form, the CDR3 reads TGTGCCAGCAGCGTAGGGGGAAGTCACGAGCAGTACTTC. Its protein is CASSVGGSHEQYF.

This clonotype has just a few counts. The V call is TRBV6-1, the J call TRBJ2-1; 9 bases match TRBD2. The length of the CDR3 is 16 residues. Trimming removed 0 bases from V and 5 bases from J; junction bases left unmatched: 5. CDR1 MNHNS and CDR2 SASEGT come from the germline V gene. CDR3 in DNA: TGTGCCAGCAGTGAAGCCTGGCGGGAGGGCGACAATGAGCAGTTCTTC. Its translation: CASSEAWREGDNEQFF.